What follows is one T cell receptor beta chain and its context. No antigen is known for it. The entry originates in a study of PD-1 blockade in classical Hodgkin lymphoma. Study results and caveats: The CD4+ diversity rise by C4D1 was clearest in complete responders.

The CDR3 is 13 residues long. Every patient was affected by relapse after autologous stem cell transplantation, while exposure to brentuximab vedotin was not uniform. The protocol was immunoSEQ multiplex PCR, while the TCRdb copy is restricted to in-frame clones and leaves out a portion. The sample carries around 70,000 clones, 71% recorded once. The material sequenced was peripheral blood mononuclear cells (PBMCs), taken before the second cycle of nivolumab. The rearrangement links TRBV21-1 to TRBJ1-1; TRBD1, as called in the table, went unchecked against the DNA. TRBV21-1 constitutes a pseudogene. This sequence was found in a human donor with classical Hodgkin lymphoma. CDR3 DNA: TGTGCCATCAAAGACAGGGCGAACACTGAAGCTTTCTTT. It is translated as CAIKDRANTEAFF.